This T cell receptor (beta chain) was profiled in a study of Ad26.COV2.S vaccination and SARS-CoV-2 variants. Treatment denoted: around 19 received Ad26.COV2.S at low or high dose, single or two shots; about 5 received placebo; per-sample allocation not given. Day 63 after the first vaccine or placebo injection was the time point for sampling. Trimming shortened V by 5 bases and J by 5 bases, and 12 bases separated the two germline ends. The CDR3 has 13 residues. Germline V gives CDR1 SGHVS, CDR2 FQNEAQ. This clone was observed a few times. The data were produced by immunoSEQ multiplex PCR, yet TCRdb's version contains in-frame clones alone and is incomplete. Of over 400,000 clones listed, approximately 92% are singletons.

Sequenced material: peripheral blood, taken in a trial of Ad26.COV2.S vaccine versus placebo. The TCR was taken from a person between 18 and 59 years old who received the Ad26.COV2.S COVID-19 vaccine or a placebo. The chain employs TRBV7-8 and TRBJ1-1, with D possibly being TRBD1 (5 bases). The chain's CDR3 is CASSQTGGTEAFF. CDR3 bases: TGTGCCAGCAGCCAAACAGGAGGGACTGAAGCTTTCTTT.